This TCR beta chain was observed in a study of immune heterogeneity within non-small cell lung tumors. Bulk tumor gDNA, 500 to 700 ng per sample, served as the TCR template. Surgical sampling yielded several biopsies per primary tumor (spaced far apart). Curative surgery was performed on patients who had untreated, newly diagnosed non-small cell lung cancer. Germline CDR1 is SGHNT and CDR2 is YENEEA. Trimming cost V 3 bases and J 1 base, with 8 bases left between them. This CDR3 comprises 14 residues. By proportion, this clonotype is medium-sized. The TCR beta CDR3 region was amplified by multiplex PCR employing 32 V and 13 J primers. TCRdb ran MiXCR on the multiplex PCR reads and lists one entry per CDR3 protein. The sample includes thousands of distinct CDR3 sequences, roughly 15% of them seen just once.

This clonotype originated in a female donor with non-small cell lung cancer. The genes are TRBV11-3 and TRBJ2-3; D unclear. The sequencing sample was made of lung tumor tissue. The CDR3 sequence: CASSLDPGTDTQYF. CDR3 DNA sequence: TGTGCCAGCAGCTTGGACCCGGGCACAGATACGCAGTATTTT.